These 32 T cell receptor beta chains came from one sample sequenced in a study of technical replicates of blood from a few donors. Libraries were prepared by immunoSEQ multiplex PCR; TCRdb keeps only in-frame clonotypes and omits some of them. The profile shows under 35,000 clones, around nine tenths of them singletons. The sequenced material came from PBMCs. Receptor source: a human donor in good health. Some clones in this sample may be carry-over from other donors' samples.

This clone came up a few times. The rearrangement links TRBV27 to TRBJ2-7, with 7 bases fitting TRBD2. The length of the CDR3 is 16 residues. Trimming removed 1 base from V and 1 base from J; junction bases left unmatched: 7. Germline V gene sequence: CDR1 MNHEY, CDR2 SMNVEV (reference sequence). The CDR3 spells CASSLLATSVSYEQYF. The CDR3, as DNA: TGTGCCAGCAGTTTATTGGCCACTAGCGTATCCTACGAGCAGTACTTC.

Comments on this clone: Other DNA sequences in this specimen translate into the identical CDR3. V is TRBV4-2 and J is TRBJ2-7; D is unclear. The CDR3 spans 13 residues. Trimming left V 0 bases short and J 1 base short, with 4 bases between. CDR1 is LGHNA, CDR2 YNFKEQ, per germline. This CDR3 reads CASSQDRSYEQYF. The CDR3 coding sequence is TGTGCCAGCAGCCAAGATCGGTCCTACGAGCAGTACTTC.

The CDR3 DNA sequence: TGTGCCAGCAGTTTACAGGGTTTGAACACTGAAGCTTTCTTT. Amino acid sequence: CASSLQGLNTEAFF. The chain has TRBV27 and TRBJ1-1; possibly TRBD1 for D (5 bases). V gave up 2 bases and J gave up 0 bases, with 7 bases separating them. This CDR3 has 14 residues. Germline assignment: CDR1 MNHEY and CDR2 SMNVEV (reference sequence).

This clone turned up a few times. The chain recombines TRBV2 with TRBJ1-6; D ambiguous. The V gene's germline CDR1 is SNHLY and CDR2 FYNNEI. The CDR3 runs 14 residues. V was clipped by 7 bases and J by 3 bases, with 10 bases between them. The CDR3 is CASTRRDYNSPLHF. Written as DNA, the CDR3 is TGTGCCAGCACCCGCCGGGACTATAATTCACCCCTCCACTTT.

The chain combines TRBV7-6 with TRBJ1-1, with D perhaps TRBD1 (5 bases). This CDR3 has 15 residues. Looked up from germline, CDR1 is SGHVS and CDR2 is FNYEAQ. V shed 2 bases and J shed 1 base, with 11 bases lying between them. CDR3 sequence reads: CASSLYQGGNTEAFF. CDR3 in DNA: TGTGCCAGCAGCTTATATCAGGGTGGGAACACTGAAGCTTTCTTT.

The chain has TRBV20-1 and TRBJ1-3; D may be TRBD1 (5 bases). Germline loops: CDR1 DFQATT, CDR2 SNEGSKA (reference sequence). The germline V and J ends were trimmed by 1 base and 11 bases, with 9 bases remaining between them. There are 11 residues in the CDR3. CDR3 loop: CSARVGGPIYF. CDR3 sequence (DNA): TGCAGTGCTAGAGTCGGGGGACCCATATATTTT.

The rearrangement links TRBV7-2 to TRBJ2-2; possibly TRBD2 for D (5 bases). The CDR3 has 15 residues. Germline loops: CDR1 SGHTA, CDR2 FQGNSA. V was trimmed by 5 bases and J by 1 base, leaving 11 bases between them. CDR3 loop: CASSPSGENTGELFF. The CDR3 nucleotides are TGTGCCAGCAGCCCATCCGGGGAGAACACCGGGGAGCTGTTTTTT.

This clone was detected only once. This rearrangement joins TRBV18 to TRBJ1-1, with 7 nucleotides matching TRBD1. The CDR3 covers 13 residues. Germline CDR1 and CDR2: KGHSH and LQKENI. J lost 8 bases, V lost 3 bases, and 6 bases had no gene match. CDR3 sequence: CASSPGQASEAFF. The DNA for the CDR3 is TGTGCCAGCTCACCCGGACAGGCCAGCGAAGCTTTCTTT.

The genes are TRBV4-2 and TRBJ1-3, with D perhaps matching TRBD1 (5 bases). Germline CDR1 reads LGHNA; CDR2 reads YNFKEQ. The CDR3 is 15 amino acids. V was pared by 0 bases and J by 4 bases, with 10 bases between. The CDR3 bases are TGTGCCAGCAGCCAAGACAGGGAACACGGAAACACCATATATTTT. Protein: CASSQDREHGNTIYF.

The chain uses TRBV29-1 and TRBJ1-1; D unresolved. V gave up 3 bases and J gave up 10 bases, with 15 bases separating them. CDR1 and CDR2 (germline): SQVTM, ANQGSEA. This CDR3 region has 12 residues. As DNA, the CDR3 is TGCAGCGTTGATCCTAGACGGGAGGTAGCTTTCTTT. It yields the protein CSVDPRREVAFF. The full variable domain, its missing parts supplied by reference TRBV29-1 and TRBJ1-1, is SAVISQKPSRDICQRGTSLTIQCQVDSQVTMMFWYRQQPGQSLTLIATANQGSEATYESGFVIDKFPISRPNLTFSTLTVSNMSPEDSSIYLCSVDPRREVAFFGQGTRLTVV.

This CDR3 reads CASSYVTSTDTQYF. The CDR3, as DNA: TGTGCCAGCAGTTACGTGACTAGCACAGATACGCAGTATTTT. The chain recombines TRBV6-6 with TRBJ2-3; no firm D call. CDR3 size: 14 residues. The germline gives CDR1 MNHNY, CDR2 SVGAGI (reference sequence). The V and J ends lost 2 bases and 0 bases respectively, with 6 bases between them.

This chain links TRBV7-8 with TRBJ1-2, with D maybe TRBD1 (6 bases). The CDR3 contains 18 residues. Germline V gene lookup returns CDR1 SGHVS and CDR2 FQNEAQ. V lost 5 bases and J 6 bases, leaving 28 bases between the germline ends. CDR3 nucleotide sequence: TGTGCCAGCAGCCGTAGATGGTTCCGGGACAAGTCATCCCATGGCTACACCTTC. Residues: CASSRRWFRDKSSHGYTF.

This CDR3 is CASSISGRADEQYF. CDR3 DNA: TGTGCCAGCAGCATTAGCGGGAGGGCCGACGAGCAGTACTTC. V is TRBV7-8 and J is TRBJ2-7; 11 bases match TRBD2. Per the germline V gene, CDR1 is SGHVS and CDR2 is FQNEAQ. V shed 5 bases, J shed 5 bases, and the junction held 5 bases outside the gene matches. This CDR3 region has 14 residues.

This chain joins TRBV7-2 and TRBJ2-1, with TRBD2 identical over 8 bases. V shed 1 base, J shed 4 bases, and the junction held 6 bases outside the gene matches. This CDR3 spans 16 amino acids. Germline assignment: CDR1 SGHTA and CDR2 FQGNSA. As DNA, the CDR3 is TGTGCCAGCAGCTTAGGTAGCGGGGTTCAATACAATGAGCAGTTCTTC. This gives the protein CASSLGSGVQYNEQFF.

The gene calls are TRBV4-1 and TRBJ1-4; 9 bases are shared with TRBD1. The CDR3 covers 15 residues. CDR1 is MGHRA, CDR2 YSYEKL, per germline. Trimming removed 4 bases from V and 5 bases from J; junction bases left unmatched: 5. The CDR3 sequence: CASSRGDRENEKLFF. CDR3 DNA sequence: TGCGCCAGCAGCCGAGGGGACAGGGAGAATGAAAAACTGTTTTTT.

V and J are TRBV11-3 and TRBJ2-1; TRBD1 matches at 7 bases. Germline-derived CDR1 and CDR2 are SGHNT and YENEEA. V was clipped by 1 base and J by 4 bases; unmatched bases: 4. CDR3 length: 15 amino acids. The DNA for the CDR3 is TGTGCCAGCAGCTTAGGGGGACAGTCTTACAATGAGCAGTTCTTC. Protein product: CASSLGGQSYNEQFF. The full variable domain, with the rest looked up from reference TRBV11-3 and TRBJ2-1, is EAGVVQSPRYKIIEKKQPVAFWCNPISGHNTLYWYLQNLGQGPELLIRYENEEAVDDSQLPKDRFSAERLKGVDSTLKIQPAELGDSAVYLCASSLGGQSYNEQFFGPGTRLTVL.

The rearrangement uses TRBV27 and TRBJ2-2; 9 nucleotides agree with TRBD2. This CDR3 is 17 amino acids long. Trimming removed 6 bases from V and 5 bases from J; junction bases left unmatched: 13. The germline CDR1 and CDR2 sequences are MNHEY and SMNVEV (reference sequence). DNA of the CDR3: TGTGCCAGCAGGGGGGCCGGTAGCGGGGGACAAACCGGGGAGCTGTTTTTT. This encodes CASRGAGSGGQTGELFF.

The chain carries TRBV5-6 and TRBJ1-3, with D hard to call. Germline CDR1 and CDR2: SGHDT and YYEEEE. The CDR3 totals 15 residues. Between the trimmed V and J ends, which lost 4 bases and 4 bases, there was a span of 15 bases. The CDR3 sequence is CASSPVGSTGNTIYF. DNA for the CDR3: TGTGCCAGCAGCCCCGTAGGGAGTACAGGAAACACCATATATTTT.

The chain recombines TRBV2 with TRBJ2-3; 11 bases match TRBD2. Germline values: CDR1 SNHLY, CDR2 FYNNEI. The trim removed 3 bases at V and 0 bases at J, leaving 2 bases unmatched. The CDR3 sequence is 16 residues long. The CDR3 region has the DNA TGTGCCAGCAGTGAGGGACTAGCGGTCAGCACAGATACGCAGTATTTT. Its translation: CASSEGLAVSTDTQYF.

The CDR3 DNA is TGTGCCAGCAGCCAAGAATCGGGGGGCGTCGGCTACACCTTC. It codes for CASSQESGGVGYTF. V and J are TRBV4-2 and TRBJ1-2, with D possibly being TRBD1 (6 bases). Germline CDR1 reads LGHNA; CDR2 reads YNFKEQ. This CDR3 has 14 amino acids. V shed 0 bases and J shed 8 bases, with 13 bases lying between them.

The gene calls are TRBV7-2 and TRBJ1-5, with D possibly being TRBD1 (5 bases). The CDR3 length is 15 residues. CDR1 is SGHTA, CDR2 FQGNSA, per germline. Between the trimmed V and J ends, which lost 1 base and 5 bases, there was a span of 12 bases. The CDR3 sequence is CASSLEGRVYQPQHF. CDR3 coding DNA: TGTGCCAGCAGCTTAGAGGGGCGAGTCTATCAGCCCCAGCATTTT.

The V and J genes are TRBV7-2 and TRBJ2-7; 8 bases map to TRBD2. The germline V gene has CDR1 SGHTA and CDR2 FQGNSA. The CDR3 extends over 13 amino acids. V shed 5 bases, J shed 6 bases, and the junction held 6 bases outside the gene matches. CDR3 sequence reads: CASSTTSGLEQYF. The CDR3 coding sequence is TGTGCCAGCAGCACTACTAGCGGCCTCGAGCAGTACTTC. Combining the CDR3 with reference TRBV7-2 and TRBJ2-7 gives the whole variable domain GAGVSQSPSNKVTEKGKDVELRCDPISGHTALYWYRQSLGQGLEFLIYFQGNSAPDKSGLPSDRFSAERTGGSVSTLTIQRTQQEDSAVYLCASSTTSGLEQYFGPGTRLTVT.

V and J are TRBV19 and TRBJ1-2; D ambiguous. Trimming took off 8 bases at V and 0 bases at J, with 13 bases between the two ends. The germline V gene has CDR1 LNHDA and CDR2 SQIVND (reference sequence). The CDR3 extends over 14 amino acids. The CDR3 region is CASHSRKSNYGYTF. For the CDR3, the DNA is TGTGCCAGTCATTCCAGGAAATCTAACTATGGCTACACCTTC.

V is TRBV27 and J is TRBJ1-1; D is unresolved. The CDR3 is made up of 14 amino acids. CDR1 and CDR2 from the germline V gene are MNHEY and SMNVEV (reference sequence). Trimming took off 1 base at V and 4 bases at J, with 10 bases between the two ends. Here the CDR3 reads CASSLYAIGTEAFF. The DNA for the CDR3 is TGTGCCAGCAGTTTATATGCTATCGGCACTGAAGCTTTCTTT.

The V and J genes are TRBV9 and TRBJ2-3, with TRBD2 matching over 11 bases. J was trimmed by 4 bases and V by 4 bases; bases with no gene match: 5. Germline-derived CDR1 and CDR2 are SGDLS and YYNGEE. The CDR3 runs 15 residues. The CDR3 here is CASSTSGSSADTQYF. The DNA for the CDR3 is TGTGCCAGCAGCACTAGCGGGAGTTCCGCAGATACGCAGTATTTT.

The chain links TRBV4-2 to TRBJ1-4, with D tentatively TRBD1 (5 bases). The CDR3 runs 16 residues. V shed 4 bases and J shed 0 bases, with 12 bases lying between them. Germline CDR1 LGHNA, CDR2 YNFKEQ. CDR3 nucleotides: TGTGCCAGCAGCCCCTGGGGGGTCGCAACTAATGAAAAACTGTTTTTT. As protein: CASSPWGVATNEKLFF.

The V gene is TRBV4-3, the J gene TRBJ2-7, with 8 positions matching TRBD1. From germline, CDR1 is LGHNA and CDR2 YSLEER. The CDR3 has 13 residues. Germline trimming cut 4 bases from V and 3 bases from J; bases unmatched to any gene: 2. CDR3 loop: CASSLDRVYEQYF. CDR3 DNA: TGCGCCAGCAGCCTGGACAGGGTCTACGAGCAGTACTTC.

The V gene is TRBV25-1, the J gene TRBJ1-2; no reliable D call. The germline gives CDR1 MGHDK, CDR2 SYGVNS. The CDR3 has 12 residues. V gave up 3 bases and J gave up 3 bases, with 5 bases separating them. CDR3 sequence reads: CASSDRHYGYTF. CDR3 bases: TGTGCCAGCAGTGACAGGCACTATGGCTACACCTTC.

V and J are TRBV6-6 and TRBJ1-1; D is unresolved. The germline V and J ends were trimmed by 5 bases and 0 bases, with 7 bases remaining between them. This CDR3 is 13 amino acids long. CDR1 and CDR2 from the germline V gene are MNHNY and SVGAGI (reference sequence). The CDR3 sequence is CASSLPVNTEAFF. DNA for the CDR3: TGTGCCAGCAGTCTGCCAGTGAACACTGAAGCTTTCTTT.

V usage is TRBV19 and J usage is TRBJ1-2, with D perhaps TRBD1 (6 bases). Germline V gene data show CDR1 as LNHDA and CDR2 as SQIVND (reference sequence). The CDR3 has 15 residues. V lost 6 bases and J 3 bases, leaving 17 bases between the germline ends. CDR3 DNA sequence: TGTGCCAGTAGCACCATGTACAGGGCGGACTATGGCTACACCTTC. It codes for CASSTMYRADYGYTF.

The V call is TRBV5-1, the J call TRBJ2-2; unclear D gene. Germline lookup yields CDR1 SGHRS and CDR2 YFSETQ. This CDR3 comprises 13 residues. V dropped 0 bases and J dropped 5 bases, with 5 bases sitting between them. CDR3 in DNA: TGCGCCAGCAGCTTGGACGGGACCGGGGAGCTGTTTTTT. Its protein product is CASSLDGTGELFF.

The chain uses TRBV7-3 and TRBJ2-3; TRBD2 matches 10 bases. CDR3 length equals 17 residues. Germline CDR1 is SGHTA and CDR2 is FQGTGA. The V and J ends lost 2 bases and 1 base, in that order; junction bases with no gene match: 6. DNA for the CDR3: TGTGCCAGCAGCTTACGGACTAGCGGTGGGGGCACAGATACGCAGTATTTT. The encoded protein is CASSLRTSGGGTDTQYF.